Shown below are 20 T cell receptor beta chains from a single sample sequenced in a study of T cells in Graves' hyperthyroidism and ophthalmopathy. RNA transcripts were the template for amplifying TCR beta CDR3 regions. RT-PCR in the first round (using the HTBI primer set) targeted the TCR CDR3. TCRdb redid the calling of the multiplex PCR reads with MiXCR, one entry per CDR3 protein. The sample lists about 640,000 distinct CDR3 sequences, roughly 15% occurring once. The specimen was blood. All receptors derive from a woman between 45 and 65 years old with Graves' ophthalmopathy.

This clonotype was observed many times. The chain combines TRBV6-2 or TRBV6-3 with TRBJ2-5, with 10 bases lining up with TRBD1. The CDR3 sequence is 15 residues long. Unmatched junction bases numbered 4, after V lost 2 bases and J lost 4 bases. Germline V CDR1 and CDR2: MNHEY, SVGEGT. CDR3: CASSYGQGDTETQYF. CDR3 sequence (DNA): TGTGCCAGCAGTTACGGACAGGGGGATACAGAGACCCAGTACTTC.

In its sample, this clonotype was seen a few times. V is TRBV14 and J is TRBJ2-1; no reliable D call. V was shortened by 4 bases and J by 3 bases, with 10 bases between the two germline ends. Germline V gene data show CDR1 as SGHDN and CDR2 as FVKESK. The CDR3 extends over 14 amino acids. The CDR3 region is CASSPSSLYNEQFF. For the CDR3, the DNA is TGTGCCAGCAGCCCCTCTTCACTCTACAATGAGCAGTTCTTC.

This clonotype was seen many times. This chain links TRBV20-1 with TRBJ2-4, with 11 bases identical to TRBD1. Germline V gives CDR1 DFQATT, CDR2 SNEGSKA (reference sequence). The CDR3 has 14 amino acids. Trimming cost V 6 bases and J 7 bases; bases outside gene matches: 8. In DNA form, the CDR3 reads TGCAGTGCGCGGACAGGGGGCGCTGGGAACATTCAGTACTTC. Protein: CSARTGGAGNIQYF.

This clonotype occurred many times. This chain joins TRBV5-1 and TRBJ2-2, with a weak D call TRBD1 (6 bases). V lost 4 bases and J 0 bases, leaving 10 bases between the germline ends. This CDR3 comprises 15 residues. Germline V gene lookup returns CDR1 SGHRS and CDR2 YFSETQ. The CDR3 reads CASSPRTANTGELFF. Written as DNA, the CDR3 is TGCGCCAGCAGCCCGAGGACAGCGAACACCGGGGAGCTGTTTTTT. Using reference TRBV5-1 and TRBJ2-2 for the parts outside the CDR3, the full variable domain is KAGVTQTPRYLIKTRGQQVTLSCSPISGHRSVSWYQQTPGQGLQFLFEYFSETQRNKGNFPGRFSGRQFSNSRSEMNVSTLELGDSALYLCASSPRTANTGELFFGEGSRLTVL.

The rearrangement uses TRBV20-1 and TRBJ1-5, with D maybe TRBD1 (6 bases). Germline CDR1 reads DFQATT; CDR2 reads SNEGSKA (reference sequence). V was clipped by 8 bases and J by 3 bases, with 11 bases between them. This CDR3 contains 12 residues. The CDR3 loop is CSTGGNNQPQHF. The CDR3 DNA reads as TGCAGTACCGGGGGCAACAATCAGCCCCAGCATTTT.

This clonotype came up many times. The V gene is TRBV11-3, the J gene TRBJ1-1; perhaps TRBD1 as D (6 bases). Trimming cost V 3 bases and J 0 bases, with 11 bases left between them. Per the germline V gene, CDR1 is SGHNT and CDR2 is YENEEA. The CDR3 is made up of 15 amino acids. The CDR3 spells CASSFRTGLNTEAFF. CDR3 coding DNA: TGTGCCAGCAGCTTCAGAACAGGGTTGAACACTGAAGCTTTCTTT. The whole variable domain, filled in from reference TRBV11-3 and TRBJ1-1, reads EAGVVQSPRYKIIEKKQPVAFWCNPISGHNTLYWYLQNLGQGPELLIRYENEEAVDDSQLPKDRFSAERLKGVDSTLKIQPAELGDSAVYLCASSFRTGLNTEAFFGQGTRLTVV.

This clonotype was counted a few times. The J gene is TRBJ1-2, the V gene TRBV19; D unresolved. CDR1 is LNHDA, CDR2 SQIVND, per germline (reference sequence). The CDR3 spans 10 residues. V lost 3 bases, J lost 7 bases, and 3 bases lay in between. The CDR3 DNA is TGTGCCAGTAGTATCGGTGGCTACACCTTC. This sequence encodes CASSIGGYTF.

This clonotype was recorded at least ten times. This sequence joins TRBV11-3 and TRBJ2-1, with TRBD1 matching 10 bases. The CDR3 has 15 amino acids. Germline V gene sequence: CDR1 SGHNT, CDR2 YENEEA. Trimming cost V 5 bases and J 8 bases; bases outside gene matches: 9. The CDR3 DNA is TGTGCCAGCAGCACTGGGGGACAGGGGTCCGATGAGCAGTTCTTC. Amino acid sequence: CASSTGGQGSDEQFF.

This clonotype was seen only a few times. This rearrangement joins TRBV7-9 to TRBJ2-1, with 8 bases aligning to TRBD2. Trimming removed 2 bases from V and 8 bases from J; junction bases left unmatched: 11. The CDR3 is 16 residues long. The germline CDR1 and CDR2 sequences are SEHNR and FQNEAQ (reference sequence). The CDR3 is CASSLLSLAAHDEQFF. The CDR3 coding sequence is TGTGCCAGCAGCTTACTGTCACTAGCGGCCCACGATGAGCAGTTCTTC.

The CDR3 bases are TGTGCCAGCAGCCCCCGGGACACAAGTTATAGCAATCAGCCCCAGCATTTT. Encoded protein: CASSPRDTSYSNQPQHF. This chain links TRBV6-1 with TRBJ1-5; TRBD1 might be the D (6 bases). CDR1 is MNHNS, CDR2 SASEGT, per germline. The CDR3 runs to 17 residues. Trimming left V 6 bases short and J 0 bases short, with 18 bases between.

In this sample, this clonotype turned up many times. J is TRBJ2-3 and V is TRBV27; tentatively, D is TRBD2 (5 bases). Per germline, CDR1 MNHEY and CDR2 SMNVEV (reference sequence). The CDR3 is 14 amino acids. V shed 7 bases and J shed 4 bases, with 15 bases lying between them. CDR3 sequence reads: CASTRGPLPDTQYF. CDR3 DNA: TGTGCCAGCACCCGAGGGCCCTTACCAGATACGCAGTATTTT.

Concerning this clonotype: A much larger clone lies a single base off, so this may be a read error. The CDR3 bases are TGTGCCAGCAGCGTATCGGTGTACAATGAGCAGCTCTTC. Its translation: CASSVSVYNEQLF. The chain employs TRBV9 and TRBJ2-1; D gene uncertain. From germline, CDR1 is SGDLS and CDR2 YYNGEE. The CDR3 contains 13 residues. The full variable domain, its missing parts supplied by reference TRBV9 and TRBJ2-1, is DSGVTQTPKHLITATGQRVTLRCSPRSGDLSVYWYQQSLDQGLQFLIQYYNGEERAKGNILERFSAQQFPDLHSELNLSSLELGDSALYFCASSVSVYNEQLFGPGTRLTVL.

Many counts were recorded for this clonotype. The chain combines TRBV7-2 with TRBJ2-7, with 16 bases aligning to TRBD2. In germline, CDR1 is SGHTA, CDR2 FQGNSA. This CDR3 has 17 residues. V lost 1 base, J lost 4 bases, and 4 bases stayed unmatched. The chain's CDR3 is CASSLGGLAGGPYEQYF. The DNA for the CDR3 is TGTGCCAGCAGCTTAGGGGGACTAGCGGGAGGGCCGTACGAGCAGTACTTC.

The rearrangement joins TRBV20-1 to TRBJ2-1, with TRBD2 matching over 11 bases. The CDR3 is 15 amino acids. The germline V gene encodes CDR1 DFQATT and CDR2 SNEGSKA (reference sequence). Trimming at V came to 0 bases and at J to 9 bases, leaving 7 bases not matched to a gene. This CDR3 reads CSARDRVAGGGEQFF. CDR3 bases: TGCAGTGCTAGAGATAGGGTAGCGGGAGGGGGTGAGCAGTTCTTC.

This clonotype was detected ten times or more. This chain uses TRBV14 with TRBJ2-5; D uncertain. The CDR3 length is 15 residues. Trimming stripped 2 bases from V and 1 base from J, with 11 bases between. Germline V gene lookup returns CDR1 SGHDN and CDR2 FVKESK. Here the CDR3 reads CASSQLHRLQETQYF. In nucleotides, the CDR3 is TGTGCCAGCAGCCAATTGCACAGACTCCAAGAGACCCAGTACTTC.

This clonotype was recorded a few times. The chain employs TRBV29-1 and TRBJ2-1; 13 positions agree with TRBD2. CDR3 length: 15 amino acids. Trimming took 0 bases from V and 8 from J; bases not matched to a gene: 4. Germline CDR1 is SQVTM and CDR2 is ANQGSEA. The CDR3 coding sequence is TGCAGCGTTGAAGACAGACTAGCGGGAGGTGATGAGCAGTTCTTC. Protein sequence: CSVEDRLAGGDEQFF.

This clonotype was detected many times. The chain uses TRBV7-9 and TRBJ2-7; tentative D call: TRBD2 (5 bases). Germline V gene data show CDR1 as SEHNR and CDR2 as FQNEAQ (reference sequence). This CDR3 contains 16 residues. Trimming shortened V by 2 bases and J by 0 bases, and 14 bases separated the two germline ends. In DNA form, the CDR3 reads TGTGCCAGCAGCTTAACATCCGCCCGGGGCTCCTACGAGCAGTACTTC. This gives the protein CASSLTSARGSYEQYF. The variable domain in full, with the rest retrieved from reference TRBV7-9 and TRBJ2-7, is DTGVSQNPRHKITKRGQNVTFRCDPISEHNRLYWYRQTLGQGPEFLTYFQNEAQLEKSRLLSDRFSAERPKGSFSTLEIQRTEQGDSAMYLCASSLTSARGSYEQYFGPGTRLTVT.

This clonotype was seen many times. CDR3 sequence reads: CASSRDRDRGYTF. The CDR3 nucleotides are TGTGCCAGCAGCCGGGACAGGGATCGTGGCTACACCTTC. V usage is TRBV7-9 and J usage is TRBJ1-2, with 9 bases aligning to TRBD1. This CDR3 has 13 amino acids. The trim removed 5 bases at V and 7 bases at J, leaving 5 bases unmatched. Germline CDR1 reads SEHNR; CDR2 reads FQNEAQ (reference sequence).

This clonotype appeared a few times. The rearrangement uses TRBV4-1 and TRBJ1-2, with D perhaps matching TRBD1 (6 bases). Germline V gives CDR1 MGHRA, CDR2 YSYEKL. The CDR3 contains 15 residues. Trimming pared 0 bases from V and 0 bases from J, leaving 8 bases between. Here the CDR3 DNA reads TGCGCCAGCAGCCAAGAAGACAGGCCTAACTATGGCTACACCTTC. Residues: CASSQEDRPNYGYTF.

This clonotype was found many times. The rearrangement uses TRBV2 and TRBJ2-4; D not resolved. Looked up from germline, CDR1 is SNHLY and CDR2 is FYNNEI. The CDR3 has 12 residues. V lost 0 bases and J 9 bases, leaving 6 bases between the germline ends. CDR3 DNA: TGTGCCAGCAGTGAAGCTGTTCTCATTCAGTACTTC. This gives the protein CASSEAVLIQYF.